This T cell receptor beta chain was captured in a study of blood T cell repertoires in COVID-19. Overall study: Collection of acute and convalescent COVID-19 samples took place in the United States, Italy and Spain.

J lost 2 bases, V lost 6 bases, and 3 bases had no gene match. Germline V gives CDR1 MNHEY, CDR2 SVGAGI. This CDR3 region has 15 residues. The authors' processing: Reference gene primer amplification gave nucleated cell count estimates. Measured with immunoSEQ multiplex PCR; TCRdb has only the in-frame clones, and not every one. V, J and clone size are taken as reported in that table, and D and trimming were inferred from the DNA itself. The sample records about 200,000 clones, roughly 91% being singletons. This TCR was recovered from a human donor in a cohort sampled during active COVID-19. The J gene is TRBJ2-6, the V gene TRBV6-5; TRBD1 matches 8 bases. Sequencing used peripheral blood. CDR3: CASRLQGAGANVLTF. CDR3 nucleotides: TGTGCCAGCAGGTTACAGGGGGCTGGGGCCAACGTCCTGACTTTC.